The following is a T cell receptor beta chain sequence with its context. As processed by the authors: Estimates of nucleated cell counts were drawn from the amplification of reference gene primers. Assay used: immunoSEQ multiplex PCR; TCRdb lists only in-frame clones, some missing. V and J calls plus clone size are reproduced from that table; the DNA served to infer D and trimming. The table lists roughly 200,000 clones, around 80% of them singletons, with 6.5% to 7% in the top ten. CDR1 and CDR2 from the germline V gene are LGHDT and YNNKEL (reference sequence). The ends were cut back, 2 bases at V and 0 bases at J, with 5 bases in the middle. The CDR3 covers 13 residues. The sample originates from a study of blood T cell repertoires in COVID-19. Study at large: The samples span acute and convalescent COVID-19 from the United States, Italy and Spain. The analysed material was cDNA or gDNA that came from T cells, B-cell-depleted T cells, or PBMCs.

The chain combines TRBV3-1 (or the pseudogene TRBV3-2) with TRBJ2-7; TRBD2 might be the D (5 bases). The specimen was peripheral blood. The sequence derives from a man between 65 and 85 years old with active or convalescent COVID-19. The CDR3 region is CASSQLASYEQYF. Written as DNA, the CDR3 is TGTGCCAGCAGCCAACTAGCCTCCTACGAGCAGTACTTC.